The entry below describes one T cell receptor beta chain. This clonotype was seen at least ten times. Its binding antigen is unknown. It has no much larger one-base neighbor in the sample; base qualities were not kept. These data originate in a study of early T cells in non-severe SARS-CoV-2 infection (dated by TCRdb to the early 2020s). With respect to the entire study: Because TCR sequencing relied on bulk RNA taken from unsorted whole blood, pairing of alpha and beta chains was not possible. Broad study findings and their caveats: VDJdb matching was skewed toward anti-spike CD8 responses, so virus-specific expansions were likely underestimated and private and CD4 specificities were missed.

From the cysteine up to the phenylalanine, the CDR3 has a length of 13 residues. Only CDR3 DNA remains: 39 bases, in frame from the first base. Based on the germline V gene, the CDR1 and CDR2 sequences are KGHSH and LQKENI. Relative to germline, V is 1 base shorter and J is 4 bases shorter, with 5 bases between their ends. This was a case-control study nested in a cohort of healthcare workers in London, UK, who had nasopharyngeal swab PCR tests and blood samples taken every week. Healthcare workers were recruited between 23 and 31 March 2020, during the week of the UK lockdown, and were followed weekly for up to roughly 15 weeks. The library came from 5' RACE. This sample was sequenced with a NextSeq 500. To correct for sequencing error and PCR bias, the TCR library protocol tagged individual cDNA molecules with unique molecular identifiers. Sequencing covered both TCR alpha and beta chains, and within each sample the abundances of alpha and beta sequences were tightly co-correlated. Regarding the original processing steps: Decombinator V4 was used to annotate TCR sequences for V gene, J gene and CDR3. Expanded TCRs were defined as changing significantly between any two time points under a Poisson model with p below 0.0001. TCR abundances were normalised to the total number of TCRs sequenced per sample and were expressed as counts per million. TRAV1-2 paired with TRAJ12, TRAJ20 or TRAJ33 defined MAIT TCRs, while TRAV10 paired with TRAJ18 defined iNKT TCRs. VDJdb, accessed 1 November 2021, was searched for CMV, EBV and SARS-CoV-2 annotated TCRs, excluding TCRs annotated for multiple antigens. TCRdb redid the processing of the public reads, applying fastp at Q25 and MiXCR, and retained in-frame beta chains. Duplicate CDR3 protein sequences are folded into a single record with the most common DNA and genes. The V and J calls and clone size are TCRdb's, not the authors'. A total of 75,000 to 80,000 distinct CDR3 sequences appear in this sample, about a sixth of them only once. The leading ten clones occupy 9.5% to 15% of the sample.

The chain was built from TRBV18 and TRBJ1-3, with no reliable assignment of the D segment. The sample taken for sequencing was whole blood. This receptor was taken from an adult who was a healthcare worker with PCR-confirmed SARS-CoV-2 infection or an uninfected control (not recorded which). The sequenced DNA is TGTGCCAGCTCACCACAGTTCGGAAACACCATATATTTT. It specifies CASSPQFGNTIYF.